These T cell receptor beta chains were read from a single sample in a study of blood T cell repertoires in COVID-19. Assay used: immunoSEQ multiplex PCR; TCRdb lists only in-frame clones, some missing. The sample contains under 250,000 clones, 90% to 95% of which appear only once. Sequencing was carried out using peripheral blood. Receptors originate from a man aged 55 to 70 with COVID-19, enrolled during active disease. The CDR3 runs from the conserved cysteine through the conserved F or W. The D gene is left open where the match is weak. Size values are once, few and many counts, or a class for expanded clones, and some rows have none.

clone_size d_call j_call v_call cdr3_aa cdr3_nt
. TRBD2 TRBJ2-1 TRBV9 CASSVGPSGGALNEQFF TGTGCCAGCAGCGTAGGGCCTAGCGGGGGGGCTTTGAATGAGCAGTTCTTC
. . TRBJ1-3 TRBV18 CASSPNTGPGNTIYF TGTGCCAGCTCACCAAATACAGGGCCTGGAAACACCATATATTTT
. . TRBJ1-1 TRBV5-1 CASSLLEGDTEAFF TGCGCCAGCAGCTTGCTCGAAGGGGACACTGAAGCTTTCTTT
. TRBD1 TRBJ2-1 TRBV10-3 CAISEIGTGGGYNEQFF TGTGCCATCAGTGAGATTGGGACAGGGGGGGGGTACAATGAGCAGTTCTTC
once . TRBJ1-5 TRBV28 CASSDQPQHF TGTGCCAGCAGCGATCAGCCCCAGCATTTT
. . TRBJ2-5 TRBV18 CASSPLLSGAETQYF TGTGCCAGCTCACCACTCCTATCAGGGGCAGAGACCCAGTACTTC
. TRBD2 TRBJ2-2 TRBV6-5 CATKRRSSGGFELFF TGTGCCACCAAACGACGCTCTAGCGGGGGGTTCGAGCTGTTTTTT
. . TRBJ1-2 TRBV21-1 CANKGRGYYGYTF TGTGCCAACAAGGGGAGGGGGTACTATGGCTACACCTTC
. . TRBJ1-4 TRBV7-9 CASSLRAGTTGEKLFF TGTGCCAGCAGCTTAAGGGCCGGGACAACCGGGGAAAAACTGTTTTTT
. . TRBJ2-7 TRBV6-4 CASSEIGEAYEQYF TGTGCCAGCAGTGAGATAGGGGAGGCCTACGAGCAGTACTTC
. . TRBJ2-5 TRBV27 CASRGGWQETQYF TGTGCCAGCAGGGGGGGTTGGCAAGAGACCCAGTACTTC
. . TRBJ1-1 TRBV9 CASSGPFGGETEAFF TGTGCCAGCAGCGGACCCTTTGGGGGCGAGACTGAAGCTTTCTTT
. . TRBJ2-7 TRBV27 CASRALGSYEQYF TGTGCCAGCAGAGCACTAGGTTCCTACGAGCAGTACTTC
once . TRBJ2-2 TRBV19 CASSMTGGELFF TGTGCCAGTAGTATGACGGGCGGGGAGCTGTTTTTT
. . TRBJ2-1 TRBV6-2/TRBV6-3 CASSLLRDNKVNEQFF TGTGCCAGCAGTTTACTCCGGGACAACAAGGTCAATGAGCAGTTCTTC
. . TRBJ1-1 TRBV7-9 CASSSKYRNTEAFF TGTGCCAGCAGTTCGAAATACAGGAACACTGAAGCTTTCTTT
once TRBD1 TRBJ1-2 TRBV29-1 CSLGTDYGYTF TGCAGCCTAGGGACAGACTATGGCTACACCTTC
. TRBD2 TRBJ2-2 TRBV7-2 CASSQEAGRRTGELFF TGTGCCAGCAGCCAGGAAGCGGGACGGAGAACCGGGGAGCTGTTTTTT
. . TRBJ1-4 TRBV2 CASKNRLSAEKLFF TGTGCCAGCAAAAACAGGTTGTCGGCTGAAAAACTGTTTTTT
. . TRBJ1-2 TRBV3-1/TRBV3-2 CASSQGTSRRSNYGYTF TGTGCCAGCAGCCAAGGGACTTCTCGTCGGTCTAACTATGGCTACACCTTC
. . TRBJ2-5 TRBV5-1 CASSWGRGYQETQYF TGCGCCAGCAGCTGGGGACGGGGGTACCAAGAGACCCAGTACTTC
. TRBD1 TRBJ1-2 TRBV7-2 CASSLVGQGGYTF TGTGCCAGCAGCTTAGTGGGACAGGGTGGCTACACCTTC
. . TRBJ1-1 TRBV5-5 CASSATPGVRNTEAFF TGTGCCAGCAGCGCCACCCCAGGGGTTCGGAACACTGAAGCTTTCTTT
. TRBD1 TRBJ1-2 TRBV6-1 CASSEPGQGNYGYTF TGTGCCAGCAGTGAACCGGGACAGGGAAACTATGGCTACACCTTC
. TRBD2 TRBJ2-7 TRBV5-1 CASSLGREAAYEQYF TGCGCCAGCAGCTTAGGTCGGGAGGCCGCGTACGAGCAGTACTTC
. TRBD2 TRBJ2-5 TRBV3-1/TRBV3-2 CASSPGLAGGQKTQYF TGTGCCAGCAGCCCCGGACTAGCGGGGGGGCAGAAGACCCAGTACTTC
. . TRBJ1-5 TRBV5-5 CASSVTGLNQPQHF TGTGCCAGCAGCGTGACAGGATTAAATCAGCCCCAGCATTTT
. TRBD2 TRBJ2-2 TRBV30 CAWSVRTSGMNTGELFF TGTGCCTGGAGTGTAAGGACTAGCGGGATGAACACCGGGGAGCTGTTTTTT
. TRBD1 TRBJ2-2 TRBV2 CASSGNRGTGELFF TGTGCCAGCAGCGGTAACAGGGGGACCGGGGAGCTGTTTTTT
. TRBD2 TRBJ2-1 TRBV4-2 CASSLVTSGGPSYNEQFF TGTGCCAGCAGCCTCGTGACTAGCGGGGGGCCTTCCTACAATGAGCAGTTCTTC
. . TRBJ1-6 TRBV6-5 CASSTGGKALHF TGTGCCAGCAGTACGGGGGGGAAGGCCCTCCACTTT
. TRBD1 TRBJ2-1 TRBV4-1 CASSNPLGGVTYNEQFF TGCGCCAGCAGCAACCCCCTAGGGGGCGTAACCTACAATGAGCAGTTCTTC
. TRBD1 TRBJ1-1 TRBV3-1/TRBV3-2 CASSRDRESTEAFF TGTGCCAGCAGCCGGGACAGGGAATCCACTGAAGCTTTCTTT
. . TRBJ1-1 TRBV6-5 CASSNPTGTEAFF TGTGCCAGCAGCAACCCTACAGGGACCGAAGCTTTCTTT
. TRBD2 TRBJ2-1 TRBV19 CASSTSLSGRAPNEQFF TGTGCCAGTAGTACCTCCCTTAGCGGGAGGGCCCCCAATGAGCAGTTCTTC
. . TRBJ1-2 TRBV5-6 CASSRPGVYGYTF TGTGCCAGCAGCAGACCAGGCGTCTATGGCTACACCTTC
. TRBD2 TRBJ2-3 TRBV4-3 CASSQVGAGADTQYF TGCGCCAGCAGCCAAGTCGGAGCGGGAGCAGATACGCAGTATTTT
. TRBD2 TRBJ2-3 TRBV5-6 CASSLSSGGAVSTDTQYF TGTGCCAGCAGCTTATCTAGCGGGGGGGCCGTAAGCACAGATACGCAGTATTTT
. TRBD1 TRBJ1-2 TRBV19 CASSMATGLDGYTF TGTGCCAGTAGTATGGCGACAGGGTTGGATGGCTACACCTTC
. TRBD1 TRBJ1-5 TRBV2 CASSGDSHQPQHF TGTGCCAGCAGTGGGGACAGCCATCAGCCCCAGCATTTT
. . TRBJ1-1 TRBV11-2 CASSLDWGVGTEAFF TGTGCCAGCAGCTTAGATTGGGGGGTAGGGACTGAAGCTTTCTTT
. TRBD2 TRBJ2-1 TRBV7-3 CASSSGAGGPHEQFF TGTGCCAGCAGCTCAGGAGCGGGAGGGCCGCATGAGCAGTTCTTC
. TRBD1 TRBJ1-1 TRBV18 CASSPMTGVNTEAFF TGTGCCAGCTCACCCATGACAGGGGTGAACACTGAAGCTTTCTTT
. TRBD2 TRBJ2-5 TRBV30 CAWRRLAGGRETQYF TGTGCCTGGAGGAGACTAGCGGGGGGGAGGGAGACCCAGTACTTC
. TRBD1 TRBJ1-5 TRBV7-2 CASSYGTGGEPQHF TGTGCCAGCAGCTATGGGACAGGGGGCGAGCCCCAGCATTTT
. TRBD2 TRBJ2-2 TRBV19 CASRTSGNGELFF TGTGCCAGTCGGACTAGCGGGAACGGGGAGCTGTTTTTT
. TRBD1 TRBJ1-2 TRBV4-2 CASSQVGGQGGYGYTF TGTGCCAGCAGCCAAGTCGGGGGACAGGGGGGATATGGCTACACCTTC
. TRBD2 TRBJ2-1 TRBV28 CASSLPGLATPADEQFF TGTGCCAGCAGCTTACCGGGACTAGCGACCCCCGCCGATGAGCAGTTCTTC
once . TRBJ1-5 TRBV18 CASSQQASNQPQHF TGTGCCAGCTCACAACAGGCTAGCAATCAGCCCCAGCATTTT
. TRBD1 TRBJ1-5 TRBV7-2 CASSLVGTGGEQPQHF TGTGCCAGCAGCTTAGTTGGTACAGGGGGCGAACAGCCCCAGCATTTT